The source of this T cell receptor beta chain is a study of blood T cell repertoires in COVID-19. Study in general: Acute-phase and convalescent COVID-19 samples originated in the United States, Italy and Spain. PBMCs, B-cell-depleted T cells, or T cells were the source of the cDNA or gDNA that made up the material.

The CDR3 has 15 amino acids. CDR1 and CDR2 from the germline V gene are LNHDA and SQIVND (reference sequence). Trimming cost V 3 bases and J 4 bases; bases outside gene matches: 6. Per the authors' pipeline: Using reference gene primer amplification, nucleated cell counts were estimated. Only in-frame clones appear in the TCRdb table, and some are missing; sequencing was by immunoSEQ multiplex PCR. D and trimming come from the DNA, and the V and J calls and clone size come from that table. The sample lists about 77,000 clones; 88% were seen once. This TCR was sampled from a woman of 80 years or more with acute or convalescent COVID-19. Sequenced: peripheral blood. The chain is built from TRBV19 and TRBJ2-7; TRBD1 aligns across 10 bases. The CDR3 coding sequence is TGTGCCAGTAGTATGAAGGGACAGGGGACTTACGAGCAGTACTTC. Amino acids: CASSMKGQGTYEQYF.